The sequence of this T cell receptor beta chain was determined in a study of blood T cell repertoires in COVID-19. TCRdb keeps only in-frame clones here, not all; method: immunoSEQ multiplex PCR. The top ten clones hold more than 3.5% of a sample with 150,000 to 180,000 clones, over 60% of them seen once. In germline, CDR1 is LNHDA, CDR2 SQIVND (reference sequence). This CDR3 contains 14 residues. The V and J ends lost 5 bases and 3 bases, in that order; junction bases with no gene match: 4. The TCR was taken from an elderly woman with acute or convalescent COVID-19. The V call is TRBV19, the J call TRBJ1-5, with 7 bases fitting TRBD1. The sequenced material came from peripheral blood. The CDR3 is CASSVTGFNQPQHF. The CDR3 DNA reads as TGTGCCAGTAGTGTGACAGGGTTCAATCAGCCCCAGCATTTT.